The entry that follows covers one T cell receptor (beta chain) sequence. The data belong to a study of blood T cells in healthy people across ages. Study-wide context: Per two T cells, about one barcoded beta molecule was captured through template switching.

A J-beta primer mix and a sample-barcoded 5' primer were used in a second PCR of roughly 6 to 11 cycles. TCRdb independently ran MiXCR on the 5' RACE reads; one entry per CDR3 protein. The data contain roughly 1.5 million distinct CDR3 sequences, roughly two fifths of them singletons. Healthy Russian Caucasian donors spanned ages roughly 6 to 100 years. Per sample, no less than 6 micrograms of total RNA were extracted. Sequenced: blood. The clonotype was recovered from a woman younger than 35 in good health.

The CDR3 sequence is CASSFLRTGELFF. The CDR3 nucleotides are TGTGCCAGCAGCTTCCTGCGGACCGGGGAGCTGTTTTTT. The chain uses TRBV7-2 and TRBJ2-2; D is ambiguous. Germline V CDR1 and CDR2: SGHTA, FQGNSA. Trimming left V 3 bases short and J 5 bases short, with 7 bases between. CDR3 size: 13 residues. Full variable domain (rest looked up from reference TRBV7-2 and TRBJ2-2): GAGVSQSPSNKVTEKGKDVELRCDPISGHTALYWYRQSLGQGLEFLIYFQGNSAPDKSGLPSDRFSAERTGGSVSTLTIQRTQQEDSAVYLCASSFLRTGELFFGEGSRLTVL.